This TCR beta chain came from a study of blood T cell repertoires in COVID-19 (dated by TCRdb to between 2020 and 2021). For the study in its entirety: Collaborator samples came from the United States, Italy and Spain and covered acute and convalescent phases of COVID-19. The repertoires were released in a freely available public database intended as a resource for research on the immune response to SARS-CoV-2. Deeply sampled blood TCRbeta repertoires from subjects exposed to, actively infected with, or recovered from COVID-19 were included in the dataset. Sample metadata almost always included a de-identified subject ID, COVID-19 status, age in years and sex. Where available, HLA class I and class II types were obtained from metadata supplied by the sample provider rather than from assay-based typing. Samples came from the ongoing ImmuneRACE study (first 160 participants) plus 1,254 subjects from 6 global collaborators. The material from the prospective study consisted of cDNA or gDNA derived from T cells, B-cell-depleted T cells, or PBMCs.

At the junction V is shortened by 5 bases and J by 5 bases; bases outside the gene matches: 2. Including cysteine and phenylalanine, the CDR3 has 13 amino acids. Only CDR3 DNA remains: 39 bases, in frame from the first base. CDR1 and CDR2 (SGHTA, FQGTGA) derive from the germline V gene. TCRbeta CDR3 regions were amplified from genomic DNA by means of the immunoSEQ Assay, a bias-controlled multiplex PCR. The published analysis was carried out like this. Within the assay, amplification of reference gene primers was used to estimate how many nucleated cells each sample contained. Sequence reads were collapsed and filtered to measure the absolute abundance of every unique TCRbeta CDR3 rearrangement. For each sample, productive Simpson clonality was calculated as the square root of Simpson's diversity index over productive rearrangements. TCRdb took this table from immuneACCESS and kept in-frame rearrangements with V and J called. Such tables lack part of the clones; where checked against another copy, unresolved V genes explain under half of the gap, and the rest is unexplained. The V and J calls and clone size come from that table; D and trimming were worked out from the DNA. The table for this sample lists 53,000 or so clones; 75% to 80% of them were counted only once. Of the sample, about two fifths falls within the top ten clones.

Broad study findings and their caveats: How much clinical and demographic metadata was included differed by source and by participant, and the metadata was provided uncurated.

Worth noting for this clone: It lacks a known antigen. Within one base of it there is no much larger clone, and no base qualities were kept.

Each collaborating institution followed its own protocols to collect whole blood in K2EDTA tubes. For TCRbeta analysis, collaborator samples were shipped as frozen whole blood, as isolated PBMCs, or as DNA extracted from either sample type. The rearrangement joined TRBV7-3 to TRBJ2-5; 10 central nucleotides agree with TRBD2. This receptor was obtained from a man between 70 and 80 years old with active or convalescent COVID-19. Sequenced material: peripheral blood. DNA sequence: TGTGCCAGCAGCCTGACTAGCGGGGAGACCCAGTACTTC. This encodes CASSLTSGETQYF.